One sample yielded the 22 T cell receptor beta chains listed below, sequenced in a study of T cells in Graves' hyperthyroidism and ophthalmopathy. It was RNA transcripts that yielded the amplified TCR beta CDR3 regions. RT-PCR in the first round (using the HTBI primer set) targeted the TCR CDR3. In TCRdb, the multiplex PCR reads were re-called with MiXCR into one record per CDR3 protein. This table has some 570,000 distinct CDR3 sequences, under 20% appearing once. The sequenced material came from blood. The receptor set was obtained from a woman between 18 and 29 years old with Graves' ophthalmopathy.

This chain links TRBV6-5 with TRBJ2-1; TRBD2 matches 13 bases. V lost 2 bases, J lost 6 bases, and 4 bases stayed unmatched. This CDR3 is built from 16 residues. Germline lookup yields CDR1 MNHEY and CDR2 SVGAGI. The CDR3 DNA follows: TGTGCCAGCAGTTACGGACTAGCGGGAGAGGGCAATGAGCAGTTCTTC. Translated: CASSYGLAGEGNEQFF.

The chain employs TRBV2 and TRBJ2-1; TRBD2 matches at 9 bases. After removal of 5 bases from V and 4 bases from J, the junction contained 9 bases not matched to a gene. The germline V gene encodes CDR1 SNHLY and CDR2 FYNNEI. The CDR3 consists of 16 residues. The CDR3 sequence: CASSFSGRGGYNEQFF. Written as DNA, the CDR3 is TGTGCCAGCAGTTTTAGCGGGAGAGGAGGGTACAATGAGCAGTTCTTC.

At least ten counts were recorded for this clonotype. This sequence joins TRBV7-6 and TRBJ1-1; 9 bases are a match to TRBD1. CDR3 length: 16 residues. CDR1 and CDR2 (germline): SGHVS, FNYEAQ. V dropped 4 bases and J dropped 6; count of bases not matched to a gene: 12. CDR3 in DNA: TGTGCCAGCAGCTCCGGACCGGGACAGGGTAATGCTGAAGCTTTCTTT. Translation gives CASSSGPGQGNAEAFF.

This clonotype was observed at least ten times. CDR3 loop: CASVLLSTDKITEAFF. CDR3 nucleotide sequence: TGTGCCAGCGTATTGTTATCGACCGACAAAATCACTGAAGCTTTCTTT. The gene calls are TRBV6-1 and TRBJ1-1; no definite D call. The CDR3 runs 16 residues. The V gene's germline CDR1 is MNHNS and CDR2 SASEGT. Trimming stripped 8 bases from V and 4 bases from J, with 23 bases between.

On this clonotype itself: The CDR3 end shows no conserved phenylalanine or tryptophan, and so a read error is likely. The CDR3 sequence is CAWSPWDTSGNTIYL. The DNA for the CDR3 is TGTGCCTGGAGCCCCTGGGACACCTCTGGAAACACCATATATCTT. The rearrangement joins TRBV30 to TRBJ1-3, with a weak D call TRBD1 (6 bases). Germline V gives CDR1 GTSNPN, CDR2 SVGIG (reference sequence). The CDR3 runs to 15 residues. Trimming cost V 3 bases and J 0 bases, with 12 bases left between them.

This clonotype was recorded at least ten times. The chain combines TRBV27 with TRBJ1-1; D gene uncertain. V was cut by 5 bases and J by 3 bases, with 10 bases left in between. Germline-derived CDR1 and CDR2 are MNHEY and SMNVEV (reference sequence). CDR3 length equals 13 residues. The CDR3 sequence: CASSTGSHTEAFF. The CDR3 DNA sequence: TGTGCCAGCAGTACCGGGTCCCACACTGAAGCTTTCTTT.

This clonotype was seen a handful of times. The chain uses TRBV20-1 and TRBJ2-1, with D possibly TRBD2 on 6 matching bases. This CDR3 has 17 residues. Trimming pared 0 bases from V and 4 bases from J, leaving 19 bases between. Germline V gives CDR1 DFQATT, CDR2 SNEGSKA (reference sequence). CDR3: CSARETAVGGLYNEQFF. The CDR3 DNA is TGCAGTGCTAGAGAGACCGCCGTGGGGGGTTTGTACAATGAGCAGTTCTTC.

This clonotype was counted a few times. This chain joins TRBV28 and TRBJ1-3; 7 positions agree with TRBD1. The CDR3 is 15 residues long. Germline CDR1 and CDR2: MDHEN and SYDVKM. The V and J ends lost 5 bases and 0 bases, in that order; junction bases with no gene match: 4. CDR3 sequence: CASSEWDSSGNTIYF. The CDR3, as DNA: TGTGCCAGCAGTGAGTGGGACAGCTCTGGAAACACCATATATTTT. The full variable domain, its missing parts supplied by reference TRBV28 and TRBJ1-3, is DVKVTQSSRYLVKRTGEKVFLECVQDMDHENMFWYRQDPGLGLRLIYFSYDVKMKEKGDIPEGYSVSREKKERFSLILESASTNQTSMYLCASSEWDSSGNTIYFGEGSWLTVV.

In this sample, this clonotype turned up a few times. CDR3 residues: CSARDGGPVQETQYF. CDR3 nucleotide sequence: TGCAGTGCTAGAGATGGCGGCCCCGTCCAAGAGACCCAGTACTTC. The chain recombines TRBV20-1 with TRBJ2-5; D is unclear. Per the germline V gene, CDR1 is DFQATT and CDR2 is SNEGSKA (reference sequence). The V end lost 0 bases, the J end lost 1 base, and 12 bases lay between the germline ends. CDR3 length: 15 residues.

The chain links TRBV6-6 to TRBJ1-2, with D unclear. Trimming pared 2 bases from V and 4 bases from J, leaving 8 bases between. CDR3 size: 13 residues. The V gene's germline CDR1 is MNHNY and CDR2 SVGAGI (reference sequence). The CDR3 region is CASSYGDAYGYTF. The CDR3 region has the DNA TGTGCCAGCAGTTACGGGGATGCCTATGGCTACACCTTC.

This clonotype was counted a few times. The rearrangement uses TRBV9 and TRBJ1-4, with a possible D match to TRBD1 (5 bases). V dropped 2 bases and J dropped 0 bases, with 8 bases sitting between them. CDR3 length: 15 residues. Germline CDR1 and CDR2: SGDLS and YYNGEE. The CDR3 sequence is CASSVGGATNEKLFF. In DNA, the CDR3 is TGTGCCAGCAGCGTGGGGGGAGCAACTAATGAAAAACTGTTTTTT.

This clonotype was counted at least ten times. The chain has TRBV27 and TRBJ2-3; D gene ambiguous. V was pared by 6 bases and J by 2 bases, with 9 bases between. Germline loops: CDR1 MNHEY, CDR2 SMNVEV (reference sequence). This CDR3 comprises 13 residues. DNA for the CDR3: TGTGCCAGCAGACCCCCCATCACAGATACGCAGTATTTT. Translated, it gives CASRPPITDTQYF.

CDR3 coding DNA: TGTGCCAGCAGCTCTAGCCAGGGGGGGGACACTGAAGCTTTCTTT. Amino acids: CASSSSQGGDTEAFF. The chain combines TRBV7-2 with TRBJ1-1; 7 bases are a match to TRBD1. The CDR3 consists of 15 residues. CDR1 is SGHTA and CDR2 is FQGNSA in the germline V gene. With V trimmed by 4 bases and J by 3 bases, 8 bases remained unmatched.

This clonotype was observed at least ten times. J is TRBJ2-7 and V is TRBV18; no reliable D call. Germline V lookup: CDR1 KGHSH, CDR2 LQKENI. The CDR3 is 12 residues long. The V end lost 5 bases, the J end lost 5 bases, and 10 bases lay between the germline ends. The CDR3 coding sequence is TGTGCCAGCTCAGCTCCCGGGCACGAGCAGTACTTC. Translation gives CASSAPGHEQYF.

This clonotype was counted many times. The V and J genes are TRBV6-2 or TRBV6-3 and TRBJ2-5; 7 nucleotides line up with TRBD1. V was pared by 6 bases and J by 5 bases, with 6 bases of the junction left unmatched. Germline CDR1 is MNHEY and CDR2 is SVGEGT. CDR3 length equals 13 residues. Here the CDR3 DNA reads TGTGCCAGCAGGAGACAGGGTTGGGAGACCCAGTACTTC. Its protein product is CASRRQGWETQYF.

This clonotype was seen many times. V usage is TRBV12-3 or TRBV12-4 and J usage is TRBJ2-7; 9 bases are shared with TRBD1. The CDR3 totals 16 residues. The V gene end was trimmed by 2 bases and the J gene end by 2 bases; junction bases not matched to a gene: 7. This chain's CDR3 is CASSLSAGTGPYEQYF. In nucleotides, the CDR3 is TGTGCCAGCAGTTTATCCGCCGGGACAGGGCCCTACGAGCAGTACTTC.

This clonotype showed up many times. This chain links TRBV24-1 with TRBJ2-5; 7 bases match TRBD1. The CDR3 runs to 15 residues. V lost 4 bases to trimming and J lost 1 base; unmatched junction nucleotides: 5. The V gene's germline CDR1 is KGHDR and CDR2 SFDVKD. The DNA for the CDR3 is TGTGCCACCAGTGACCCGACAGGGTTCCAAGAGACCCAGTACTTC. This gives the protein CATSDPTGFQETQYF.

This clonotype occurred many times. This chain links TRBV5-8 with TRBJ2-1; 11 bases align to TRBD1. The CDR3 contains 16 residues. Germline lookup yields CDR1 SGHTS and CDR2 YDEGEE. The junction had 5 bases not matched to a gene; V was cut back by 1 base and J by 5 bases. CDR3 amino acids: CASSLFGTGGNNEQFF. The CDR3 nucleotides are TGTGCCAGCAGCTTGTTTGGGACAGGGGGGAACAATGAGCAGTTCTTC.

This clonotype was seen many times. The rearrangement links TRBV18 to TRBJ1-3; D uncertain. CDR1 is KGHSH and CDR2 is LQKENI in the germline V gene. The CDR3 has 15 amino acids. V was pared by 1 base and J by 3 bases, with 10 bases between. CDR3 DNA: TGTGCCAGCTCACCACAGGGCCTTAGTGGAAACACCATATATTTT. Translation gives CASSPQGLSGNTIYF.

This clonotype was counted ten times or more. The J gene is TRBJ2-1, the V gene TRBV19; 12 bases match TRBD2. Germline V gene lookup returns CDR1 LNHDA and CDR2 SQIVND (reference sequence). V was pared by 7 bases and J by 4 bases, with 2 bases of the junction left unmatched. CDR3 length: 14 amino acids. The CDR3 DNA reads as TGTGCCAGTAACCTAGCGGGAGGGTACAATGAGCAGTTCTTC. Its translation is CASNLAGGYNEQFF.

This clonotype was counted at least ten times. The genes are TRBV30 and TRBJ1-2; D is unclear. The CDR3 length is 13 residues. Trimming stripped 4 bases from V and 2 bases from J, with 11 bases between. Germline CDR1 and CDR2: GTSNPN and SVGIG (reference sequence). The CDR3 nucleotides read TGTGCCTGGACGCAGGATCTAAACTATGGCTACACCTTC. As protein: CAWTQDLNYGYTF.

In its sample, this clonotype was seen many times. V gene TRBV5-1 combines with J gene TRBJ2-1; D may correspond to TRBD1 or TRBD2 (5 bases each). V lost 2 bases and J lost 3, with 27 bases in between. Germline-derived CDR1 and CDR2 are SGHRS and YFSETQ. The CDR3 extends over 20 amino acids. The CDR3 loop is CASSLPRDAKNTASYNEQFF. The CDR3 DNA reads as TGCGCCAGCAGCTTACCCCGGGACGCCAAAAACACGGCCAGCTACAATGAGCAGTTCTTC. Using reference TRBV5-1 and TRBJ2-1 for the parts outside the CDR3, the full variable domain is KAGVTQTPRYLIKTRGQQVTLSCSPISGHRSVSWYQQTPGQGLQFLFEYFSETQRNKGNFPGRFSGRQFSNSRSEMNVSTLELGDSALYLCASSLPRDAKNTASYNEQFFGPGTRLTVL.